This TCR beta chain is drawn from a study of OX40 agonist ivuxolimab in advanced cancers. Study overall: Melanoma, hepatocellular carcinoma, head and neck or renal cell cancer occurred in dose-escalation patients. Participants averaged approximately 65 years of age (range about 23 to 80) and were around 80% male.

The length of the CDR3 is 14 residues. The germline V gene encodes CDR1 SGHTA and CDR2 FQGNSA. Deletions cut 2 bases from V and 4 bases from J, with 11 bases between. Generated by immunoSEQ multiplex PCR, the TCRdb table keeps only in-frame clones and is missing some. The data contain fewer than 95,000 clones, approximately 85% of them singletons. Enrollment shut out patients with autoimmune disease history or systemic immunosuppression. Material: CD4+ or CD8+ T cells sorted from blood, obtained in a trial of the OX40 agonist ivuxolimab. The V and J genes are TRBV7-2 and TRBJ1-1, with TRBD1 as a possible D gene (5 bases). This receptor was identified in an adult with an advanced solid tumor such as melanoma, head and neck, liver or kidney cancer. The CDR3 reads CASSLYLGGTEAFF. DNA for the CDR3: TGTGCCAGCAGCTTATATCTGGGGGGCACTGAAGCTTTCTTT.